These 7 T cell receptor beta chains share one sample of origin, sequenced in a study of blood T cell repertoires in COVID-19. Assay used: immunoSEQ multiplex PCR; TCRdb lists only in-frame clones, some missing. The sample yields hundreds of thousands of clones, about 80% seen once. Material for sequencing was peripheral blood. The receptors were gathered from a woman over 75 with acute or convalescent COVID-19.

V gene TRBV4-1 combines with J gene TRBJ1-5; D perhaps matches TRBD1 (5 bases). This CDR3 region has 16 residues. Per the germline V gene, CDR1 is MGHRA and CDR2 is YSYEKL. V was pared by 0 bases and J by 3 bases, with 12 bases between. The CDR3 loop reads CASSQEGVQSNQPQHF. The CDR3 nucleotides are TGCGCCAGCAGCCAAGAAGGGGTCCAATCCAATCAGCCCCAGCATTTT.

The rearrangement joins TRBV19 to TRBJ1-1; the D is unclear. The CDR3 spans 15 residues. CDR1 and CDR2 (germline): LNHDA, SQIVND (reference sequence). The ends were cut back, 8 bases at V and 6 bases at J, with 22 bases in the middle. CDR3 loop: CASVARPPIWAEAFF. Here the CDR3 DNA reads TGTGCCAGTGTGGCCAGGCCCCCAATTTGGGCTGAAGCTTTCTTT.

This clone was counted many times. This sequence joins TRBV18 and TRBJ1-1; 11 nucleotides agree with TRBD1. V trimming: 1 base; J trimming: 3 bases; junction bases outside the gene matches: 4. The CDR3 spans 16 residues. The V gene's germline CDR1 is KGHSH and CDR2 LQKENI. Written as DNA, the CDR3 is TGTGCCAGCTCACCACGGACAGGGGGCTTGGACACTGAAGCTTTCTTT. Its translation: CASSPRTGGLDTEAFF.

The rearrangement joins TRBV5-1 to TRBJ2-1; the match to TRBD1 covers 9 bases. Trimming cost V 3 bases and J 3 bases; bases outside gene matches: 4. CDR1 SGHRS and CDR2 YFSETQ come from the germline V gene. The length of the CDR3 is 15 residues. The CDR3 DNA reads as TGCGCCAGCAGCTCCGGGACAGGGAACTACAATGAGCAGTTCTTC. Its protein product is CASSSGTGNYNEQFF.

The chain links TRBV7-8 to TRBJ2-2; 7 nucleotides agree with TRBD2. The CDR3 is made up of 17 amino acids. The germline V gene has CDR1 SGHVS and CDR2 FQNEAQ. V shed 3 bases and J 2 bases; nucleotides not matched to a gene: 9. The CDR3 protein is CASSFGGGRTNTGELFF. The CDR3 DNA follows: TGTGCCAGCAGCTTCGGCGGCGGGAGAACCAACACCGGGGAGCTGTTTTTT.

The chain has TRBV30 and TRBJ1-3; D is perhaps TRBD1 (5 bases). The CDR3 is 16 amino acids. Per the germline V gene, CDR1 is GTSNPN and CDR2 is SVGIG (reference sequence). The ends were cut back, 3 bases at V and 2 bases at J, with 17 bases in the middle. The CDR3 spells CAWRTPRGVTGNTIYF. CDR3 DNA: TGTGCCTGGAGGACCCCCCGGGGGGTCACTGGAAACACCATATATTTT.

The CDR3 sequence is CASSLKGEGVTNQPQHF. The DNA of the CDR3 is TGTGCCAGCAGCTTGAAGGGTGAAGGGGTAACCAATCAGCCCCAGCATTTT. The chain has TRBV5-5 and TRBJ1-5, with D possibly TRBD1 on 5 matching bases. V lost 1 base and J lost 3, with 17 bases in between. The CDR3 consists of 17 residues. CDR1 is SGHKS and CDR2 is YYEKEE in the germline V gene (reference sequence).